The sequence of this T cell receptor (beta chain) was determined in a study of blood T cell repertoires in COVID-19. Study in general: Material from acute and convalescent COVID-19 was sourced from the United States, Italy and Spain. Sources were T cells, B-cell-depleted T cells, or PBMCs; the material itself was cDNA or gDNA.

Under the authors' procedure: Scientists estimated how many nucleated cells there were by amplifying reference gene primers. Method: immunoSEQ multiplex PCR; TCRdb's copy keeps in-frame clones and lacks some. The V and J calls and the clone size are those of that table, but D and trimming were determined from the DNA. Here the sample spans under 30,000 clones, just under 95% being singletons. Sequencing was done on a sample of peripheral blood. The origin of this receptor is a human donor with active COVID-19. The donor label of this sample is uncertain.

CDR3 nucleotides: TGTGCCAGCAGTTGGGGACAGGGGGGTCAGCCCCAGCATTTT. It specifies CASSWGQGGQPQHF. The chain combines TRBV6-2 or TRBV6-3 with TRBJ1-5; 11 bases fit TRBD1. The ends lost 4 bases at V and 6 bases at J; junction bases unmatched: 2. CDR1 is MNHEY, CDR2 SVGEGT, per germline. The CDR3 consists of 14 residues.